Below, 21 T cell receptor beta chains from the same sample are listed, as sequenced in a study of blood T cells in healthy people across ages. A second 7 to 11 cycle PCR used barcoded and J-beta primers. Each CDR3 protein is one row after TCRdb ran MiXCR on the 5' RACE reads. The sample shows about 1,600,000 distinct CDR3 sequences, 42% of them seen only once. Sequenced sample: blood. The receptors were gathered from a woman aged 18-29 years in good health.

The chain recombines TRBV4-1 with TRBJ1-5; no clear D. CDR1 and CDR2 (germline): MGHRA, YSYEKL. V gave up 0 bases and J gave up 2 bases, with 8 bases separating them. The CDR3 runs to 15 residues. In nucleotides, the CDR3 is TGCGCCAGCAGCCAAGAACCGGTGGGCAATCAGCCCCAGCATTTT. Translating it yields CASSQEPVGNQPQHF.

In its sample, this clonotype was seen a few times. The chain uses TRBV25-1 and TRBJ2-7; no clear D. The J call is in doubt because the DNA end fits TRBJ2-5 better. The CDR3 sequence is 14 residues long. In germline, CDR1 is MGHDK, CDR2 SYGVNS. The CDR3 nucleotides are TGTGCCAGCAGTGAATTTGGCGGCCAAGAGACCCAGTACTTC. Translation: CASSEFGGQETQYF.

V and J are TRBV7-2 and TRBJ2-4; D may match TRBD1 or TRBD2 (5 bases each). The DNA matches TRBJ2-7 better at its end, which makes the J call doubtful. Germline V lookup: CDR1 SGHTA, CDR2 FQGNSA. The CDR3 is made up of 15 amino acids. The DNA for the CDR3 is TGTGCCAGCAGCGGCCTCAGGGCCGGGGAATACGAGCAGTACTTC. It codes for CASSGLRAGEYEQYF.

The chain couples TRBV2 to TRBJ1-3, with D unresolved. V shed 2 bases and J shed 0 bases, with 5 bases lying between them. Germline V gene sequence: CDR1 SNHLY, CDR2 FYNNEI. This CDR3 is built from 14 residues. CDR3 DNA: TGTGCCAGCAGTGAATGGATCTCTGGAAACACCATATATTTT. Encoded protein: CASSEWISGNTIYF.

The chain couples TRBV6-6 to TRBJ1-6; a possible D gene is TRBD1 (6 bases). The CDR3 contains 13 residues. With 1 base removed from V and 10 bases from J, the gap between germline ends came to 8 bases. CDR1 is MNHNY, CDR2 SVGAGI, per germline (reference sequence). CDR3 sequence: CASSYLQGSPLHF. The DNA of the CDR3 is TGTGCCAGCAGTTACTTACAGGGATCACCCCTCCACTTT.

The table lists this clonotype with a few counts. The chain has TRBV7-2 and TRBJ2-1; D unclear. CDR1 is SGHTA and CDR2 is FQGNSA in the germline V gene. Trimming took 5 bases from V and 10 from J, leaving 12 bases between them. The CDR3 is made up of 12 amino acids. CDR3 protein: CASSPRREEQFF. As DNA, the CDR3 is TGTGCCAGCAGCCCACGACGAGAAGAGCAGTTCTTC.

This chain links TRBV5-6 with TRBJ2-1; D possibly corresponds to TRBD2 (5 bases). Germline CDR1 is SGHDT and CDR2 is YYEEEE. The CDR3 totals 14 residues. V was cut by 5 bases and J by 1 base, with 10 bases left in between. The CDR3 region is CASRVASSYNEQFF. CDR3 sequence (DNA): TGTGCCAGCAGAGTAGCGAGTTCCTACAATGAGCAGTTCTTC.

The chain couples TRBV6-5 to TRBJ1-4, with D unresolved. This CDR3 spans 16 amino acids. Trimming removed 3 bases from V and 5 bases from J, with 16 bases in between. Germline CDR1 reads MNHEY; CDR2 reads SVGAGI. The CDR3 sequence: CASSYGLRQINEKLFF. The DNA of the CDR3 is TGTGCCAGCAGTTATGGATTGCGGCAGATAAATGAAAAACTGTTTTTT.

The CDR3 reads CASSFKVFWLAGVSGDEQFF. The CDR3 coding sequence is TGTGCCAGCAGTTTTAAGGTTTTTTGGCTAGCGGGAGTTTCAGGGGATGAGCAGTTCTTC. V gene TRBV27 combines with J gene TRBJ2-1; 10 positions match TRBD2. The CDR3 loop spans 20 amino acids. Germline assignment: CDR1 MNHEY and CDR2 SMNVEV (reference sequence). Trimming at V came to 3 bases and at J to 8 bases, leaving 22 bases not matched to a gene.

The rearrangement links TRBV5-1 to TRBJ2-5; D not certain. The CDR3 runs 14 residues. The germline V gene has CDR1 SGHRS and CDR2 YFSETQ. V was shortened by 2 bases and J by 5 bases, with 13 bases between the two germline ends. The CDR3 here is CASSLGLGSETQYF. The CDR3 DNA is TGCGCCAGCAGCTTAGGCTTAGGTTCTGAGACCCAGTACTTC.

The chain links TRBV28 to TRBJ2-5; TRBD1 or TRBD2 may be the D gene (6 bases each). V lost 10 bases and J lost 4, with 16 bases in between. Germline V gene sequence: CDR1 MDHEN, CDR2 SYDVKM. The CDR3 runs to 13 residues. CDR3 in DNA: TGTGCCACATGCGGCAGGGGAGGAGAGACCCAGTACTTC. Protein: CATCGRGGETQYF.

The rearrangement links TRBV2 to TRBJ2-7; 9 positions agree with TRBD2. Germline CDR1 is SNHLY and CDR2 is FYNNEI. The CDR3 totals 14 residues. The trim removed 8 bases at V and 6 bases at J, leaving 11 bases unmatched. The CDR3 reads CASQALAGHGEQYF. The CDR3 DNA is TGTGCCAGCCAGGCCCTAGCGGGACACGGCGAGCAGTACTTC.

The CDR3 protein is CASSLIPSGGNEQFF. In DNA form, the CDR3 reads TGCGCCAGCAGCTTGATTCCTAGCGGGGGCAATGAGCAGTTCTTC. The rearrangement links TRBV5-1 to TRBJ2-1; TRBD2 aligns across 10 bases. J was trimmed by 6 bases and V by 1 base; bases with no gene match: 4. The germline CDR1 and CDR2 sequences are SGHRS and YFSETQ. The CDR3 covers 15 residues.

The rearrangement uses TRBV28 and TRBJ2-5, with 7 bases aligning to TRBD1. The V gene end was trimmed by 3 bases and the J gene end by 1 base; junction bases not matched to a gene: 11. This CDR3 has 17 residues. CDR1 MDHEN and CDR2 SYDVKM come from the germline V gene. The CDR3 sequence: CASSLGQGVFFQETQYF. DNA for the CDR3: TGTGCCAGCAGTTTGGGGCAGGGGGTATTCTTCCAAGAGACCCAGTACTTC.

As DNA, the CDR3 is TGTGCCAGCAGCCCCCTCCTCCCCTACGAGCAGTACTTC. Residues: CASSPLLPYEQYF. The J gene is TRBJ2-7, the V gene TRBV7-2, with D unclear. CDR3 length equals 13 residues. The V and J ends lost 5 bases and 2 bases respectively, with 10 bases between them. Germline values: CDR1 SGHTA, CDR2 FQGNSA.

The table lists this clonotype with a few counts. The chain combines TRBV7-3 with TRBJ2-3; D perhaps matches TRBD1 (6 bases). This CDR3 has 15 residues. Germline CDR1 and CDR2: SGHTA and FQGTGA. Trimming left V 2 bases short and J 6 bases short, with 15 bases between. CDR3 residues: CASSLGVSQGDTQYF. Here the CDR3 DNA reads TGTGCCAGCAGCTTAGGTGTATCACAGGGCGATACGCAGTATTTT.

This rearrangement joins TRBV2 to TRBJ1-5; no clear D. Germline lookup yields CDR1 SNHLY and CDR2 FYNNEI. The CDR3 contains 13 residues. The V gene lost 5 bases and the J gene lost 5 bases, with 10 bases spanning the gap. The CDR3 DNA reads TGTGCCAGCAGTTCGCGGACGGATCAGCCCCAGCATTTT. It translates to CASSSRTDQPQHF.

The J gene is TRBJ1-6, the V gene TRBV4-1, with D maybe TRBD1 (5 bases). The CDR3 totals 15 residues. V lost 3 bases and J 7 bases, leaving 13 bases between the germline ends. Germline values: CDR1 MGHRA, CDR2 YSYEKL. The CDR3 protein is CASSHPRGVNSPLHF. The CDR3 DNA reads TGCGCCAGCAGCCACCCCCGAGGGGTAAATTCACCCCTCCACTTT.

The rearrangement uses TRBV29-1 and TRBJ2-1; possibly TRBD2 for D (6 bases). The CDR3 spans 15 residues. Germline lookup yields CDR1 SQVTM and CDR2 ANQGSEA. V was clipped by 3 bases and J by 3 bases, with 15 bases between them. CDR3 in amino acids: CSVEVSGSVYNEQFF. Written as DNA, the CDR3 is TGCAGCGTTGAGGTCAGCGGGTCTGTCTACAATGAGCAGTTCTTC.

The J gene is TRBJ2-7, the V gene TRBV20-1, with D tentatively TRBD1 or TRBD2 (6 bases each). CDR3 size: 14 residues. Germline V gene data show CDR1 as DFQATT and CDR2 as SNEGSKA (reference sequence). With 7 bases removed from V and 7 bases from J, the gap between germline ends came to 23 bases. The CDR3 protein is CSGGDWGALNEQYF. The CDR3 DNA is TGCAGTGGGGGGGACTGGGGGGCCTTAAATGAGCAGTACTTC.

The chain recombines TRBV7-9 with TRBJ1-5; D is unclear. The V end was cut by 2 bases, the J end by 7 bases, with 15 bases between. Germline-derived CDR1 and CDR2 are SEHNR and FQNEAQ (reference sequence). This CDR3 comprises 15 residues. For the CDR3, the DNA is TGTGCCAGCAGCTTAAGCGCGGCGGAAGGGCAGCCCCAGCATTTT. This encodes CASSLSAAEGQPQHF.